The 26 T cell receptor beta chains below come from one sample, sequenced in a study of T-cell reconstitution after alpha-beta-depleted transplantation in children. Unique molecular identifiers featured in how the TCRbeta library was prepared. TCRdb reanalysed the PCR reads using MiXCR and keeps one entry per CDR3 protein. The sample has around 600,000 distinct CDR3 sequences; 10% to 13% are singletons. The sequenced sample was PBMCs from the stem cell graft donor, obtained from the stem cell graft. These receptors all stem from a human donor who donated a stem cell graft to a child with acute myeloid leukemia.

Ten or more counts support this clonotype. The CDR3 DNA is TGTGCCAGCAGCTTAGGGCGGGGGAGAGGCACAGATACGCAGTATTTT. It codes for CASSLGRGRGTDTQYF. The chain recombines TRBV7-2 with TRBJ2-3; 7 positions agree with TRBD2. Germline V gene sequence: CDR1 SGHTA, CDR2 FQGNSA. CDR3 length: 16 residues. The ends lost 1 base at V and 1 base at J; junction bases unmatched: 5.

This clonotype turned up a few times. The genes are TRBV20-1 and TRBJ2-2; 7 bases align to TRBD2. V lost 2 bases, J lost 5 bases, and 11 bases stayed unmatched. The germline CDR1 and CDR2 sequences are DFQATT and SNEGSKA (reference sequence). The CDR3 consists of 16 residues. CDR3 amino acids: CSARRPRETRTGELFF. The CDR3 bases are TGCAGTGCTAGACGTCCGCGGGAGACGCGGACCGGGGAGCTGTTTTTT.

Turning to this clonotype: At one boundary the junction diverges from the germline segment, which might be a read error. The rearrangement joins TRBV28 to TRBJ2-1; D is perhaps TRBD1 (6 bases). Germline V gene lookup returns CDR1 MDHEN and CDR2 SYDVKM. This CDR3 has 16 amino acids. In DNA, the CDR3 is TGTGCCAGCAGCTTATTTGGACAGAAAGAGTACAATGAGCAGTTCTTC. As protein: CASSLFGQKEYNEQFF.

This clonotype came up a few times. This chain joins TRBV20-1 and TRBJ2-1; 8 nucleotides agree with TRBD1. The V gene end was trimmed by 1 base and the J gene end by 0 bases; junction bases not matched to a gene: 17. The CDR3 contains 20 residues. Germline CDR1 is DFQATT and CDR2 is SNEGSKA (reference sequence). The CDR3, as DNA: TGCAGTGCTAGAGTGTCCCAGGGGGCGATCCCCCGTAGCTCCTACAATGAGCAGTTCTTC. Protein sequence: CSARVSQGAIPRSSYNEQFF.

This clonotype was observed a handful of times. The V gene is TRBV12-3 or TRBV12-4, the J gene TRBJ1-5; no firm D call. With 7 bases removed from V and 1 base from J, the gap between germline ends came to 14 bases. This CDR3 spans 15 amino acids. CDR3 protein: CASNPGRESNQPQHF. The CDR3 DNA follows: TGTGCCAGCAACCCGGGTAGGGAGAGCAATCAGCCCCAGCATTTT.

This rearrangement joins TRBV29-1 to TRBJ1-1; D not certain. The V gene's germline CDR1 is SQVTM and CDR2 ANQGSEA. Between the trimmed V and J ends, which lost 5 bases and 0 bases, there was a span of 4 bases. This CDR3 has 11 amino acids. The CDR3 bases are TGCAGCGTTACGATGAACACTGAAGCTTTCTTT. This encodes CSVTMNTEAFF.

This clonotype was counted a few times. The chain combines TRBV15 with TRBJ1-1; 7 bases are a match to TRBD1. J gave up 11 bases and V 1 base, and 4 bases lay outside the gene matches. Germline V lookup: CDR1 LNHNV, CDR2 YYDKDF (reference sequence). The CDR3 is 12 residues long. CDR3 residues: CATSRAGGTAFF. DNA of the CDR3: TGTGCCACCAGCAGAGCAGGGGGTACGGCTTTCTTT.

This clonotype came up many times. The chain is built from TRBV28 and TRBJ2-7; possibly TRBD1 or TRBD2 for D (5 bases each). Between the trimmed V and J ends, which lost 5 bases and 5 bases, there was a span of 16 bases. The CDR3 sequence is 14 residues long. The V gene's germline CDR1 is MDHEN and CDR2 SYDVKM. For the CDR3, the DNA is TGTGCCAGCAGTCCAAGACTGGGGGTAAACGAGCAGTACTTC. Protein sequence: CASSPRLGVNEQYF.

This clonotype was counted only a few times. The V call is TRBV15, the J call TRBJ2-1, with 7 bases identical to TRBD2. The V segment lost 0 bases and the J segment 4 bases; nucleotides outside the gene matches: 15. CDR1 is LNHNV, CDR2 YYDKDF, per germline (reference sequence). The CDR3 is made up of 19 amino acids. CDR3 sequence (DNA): TGTGCCACCAGCAGAGATGTCCGGGAGGAGGATTCAGGGTACAATGAGCAGTTCTTC. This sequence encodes CATSRDVREEDSGYNEQFF.

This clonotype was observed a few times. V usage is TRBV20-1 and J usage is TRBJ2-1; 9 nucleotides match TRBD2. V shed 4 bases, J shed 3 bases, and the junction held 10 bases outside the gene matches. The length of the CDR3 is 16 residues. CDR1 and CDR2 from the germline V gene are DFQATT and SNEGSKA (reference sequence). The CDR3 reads CSATGLEREDYNEQFF. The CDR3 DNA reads TGCAGTGCTACGGGGTTGGAGCGGGAGGACTACAATGAGCAGTTCTTC.

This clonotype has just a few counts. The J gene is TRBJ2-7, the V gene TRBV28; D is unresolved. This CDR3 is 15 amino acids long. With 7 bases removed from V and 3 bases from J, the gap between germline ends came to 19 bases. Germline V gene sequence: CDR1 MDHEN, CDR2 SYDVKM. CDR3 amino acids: CASNKPPGSLYEQYF. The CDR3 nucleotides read TGTGCCAGCAATAAGCCCCCAGGATCCCTCTACGAGCAGTACTTC.

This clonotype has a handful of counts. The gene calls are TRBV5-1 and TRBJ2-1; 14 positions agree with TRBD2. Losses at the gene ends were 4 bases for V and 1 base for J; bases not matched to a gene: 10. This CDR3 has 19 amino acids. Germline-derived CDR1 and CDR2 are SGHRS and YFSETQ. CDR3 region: CASSLRLAGGSRSYNEQFF. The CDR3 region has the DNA TGCGCCAGCAGCCTCAGACTAGCGGGAGGGTCCAGGTCCTACAATGAGCAGTTCTTC. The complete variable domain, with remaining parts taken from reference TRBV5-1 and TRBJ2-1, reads KAGVTQTPRYLIKTRGQQVTLSCSPISGHRSVSWYQQTPGQGLQFLFEYFSETQRNKGNFPGRFSGRQFSNSRSEMNVSTLELGDSALYLCASSLRLAGGSRSYNEQFFGPGTRLTVL.

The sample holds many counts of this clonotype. CDR3 in DNA: TGTGCCAGCAGCGGGGGCTACGAGCAGTACTTC. Amino acids: CASSGGYEQYF. The rearrangement uses TRBV25-1 and TRBJ2-7; weak D call: TRBD2 (6 bases). Per germline, CDR1 MGHDK and CDR2 SYGVNS. The length of the CDR3 is 11 residues. The ends were cut back, 6 bases at V and 3 bases at J, with 6 bases in the middle.

CDR3 amino acids: CASSFGASNYEQFF. The CDR3 DNA follows: TGTGCCAGCAGCTTTGGGGCTAGCAACTATGAGCAGTTCTTC. The genes are TRBV7-8 and TRBJ2-1; D is tentatively TRBD1 or TRBD2 (5 bases each). The germline CDR1 and CDR2 sequences are SGHVS and FQNEAQ. The CDR3 totals 14 residues. The V gene lost 3 bases and the J gene lost 8 bases, with 14 bases spanning the gap.

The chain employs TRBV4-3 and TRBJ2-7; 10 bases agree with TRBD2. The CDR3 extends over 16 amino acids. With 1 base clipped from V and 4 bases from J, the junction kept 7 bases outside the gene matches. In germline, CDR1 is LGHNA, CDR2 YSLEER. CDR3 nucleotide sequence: TGCGCCAGCAGCCAAGCCCCGGGACTAGCGACATACGAGCAGTACTTC. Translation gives CASSQAPGLATYEQYF.

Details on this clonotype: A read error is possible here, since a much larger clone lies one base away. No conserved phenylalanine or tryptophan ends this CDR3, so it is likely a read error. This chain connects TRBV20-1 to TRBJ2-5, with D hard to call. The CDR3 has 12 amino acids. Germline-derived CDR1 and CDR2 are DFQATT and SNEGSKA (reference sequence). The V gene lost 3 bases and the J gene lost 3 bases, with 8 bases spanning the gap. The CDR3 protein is CSASLAEETQYL. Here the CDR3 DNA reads TGCAGTGCTAGTTTGGCGGAAGAGACCCAGTACTTA.

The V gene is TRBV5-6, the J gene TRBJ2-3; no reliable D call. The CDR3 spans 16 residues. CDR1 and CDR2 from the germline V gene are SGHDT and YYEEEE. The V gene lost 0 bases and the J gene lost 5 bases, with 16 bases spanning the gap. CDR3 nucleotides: TGTGCCAGCAGCTTGGCCGGCGGTGGATTAAGAGATACGCAGTATTTT. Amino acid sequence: CASSLAGGGLRDTQYF.

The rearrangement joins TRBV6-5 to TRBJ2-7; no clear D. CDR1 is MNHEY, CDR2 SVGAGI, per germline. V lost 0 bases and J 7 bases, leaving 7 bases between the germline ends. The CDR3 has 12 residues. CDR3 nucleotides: TGTGCCAGCAGTTACTCCGGGTGGGAGCAGTACTTC. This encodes CASSYSGWEQYF.

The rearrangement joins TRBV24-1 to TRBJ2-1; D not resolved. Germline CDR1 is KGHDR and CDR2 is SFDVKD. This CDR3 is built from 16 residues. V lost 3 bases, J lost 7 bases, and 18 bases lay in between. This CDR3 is CATSDNRVDPRNEQFF. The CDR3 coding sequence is TGTGCCACCAGTGATAACCGGGTTGACCCCAGAAATGAGCAGTTCTTC.

The DNA of the CDR3 is TGTGCCAGCACACAGGAGTCCACAGATACGCAGTATTTT. Amino acid sequence: CASTQESTDTQYF. The rearrangement uses TRBV7-9 and TRBJ2-3, with D possibly TRBD1 on 5 matching bases. The CDR3 consists of 13 residues. V dropped 7 bases and J dropped 2 bases, with 10 bases sitting between them. The germline V gene has CDR1 SEHNR and CDR2 FQNEAQ (reference sequence). Together with reference TRBV7-9 and TRBJ2-3, the CDR3 gives the full variable domain: DTGVSQNPRHKITKRGQNVTFRCDPISEHNRLYWYRQTLGQGPEFLTYFQNEAQLEKSRLLSDRFSAERPKGSFSTLEIQRTEQGDSAMYLCASTQESTDTQYFGPGTRLTVL.

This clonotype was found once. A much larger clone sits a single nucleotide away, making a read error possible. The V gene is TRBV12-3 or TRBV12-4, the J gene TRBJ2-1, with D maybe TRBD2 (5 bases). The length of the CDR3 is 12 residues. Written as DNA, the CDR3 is TGTGCCATCATCCGAGGGAAAGATGAGCATTTCTTC. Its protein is CAIIRGKDEHFF.

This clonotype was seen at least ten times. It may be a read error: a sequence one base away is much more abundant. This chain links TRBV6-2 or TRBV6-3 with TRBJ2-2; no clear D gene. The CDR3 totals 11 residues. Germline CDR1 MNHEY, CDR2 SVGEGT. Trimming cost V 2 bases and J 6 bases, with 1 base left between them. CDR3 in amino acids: CASSYAGELFF. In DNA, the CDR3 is TGTGCCAGCAGTTACGCCGGGGAGCTGTTTTTT.

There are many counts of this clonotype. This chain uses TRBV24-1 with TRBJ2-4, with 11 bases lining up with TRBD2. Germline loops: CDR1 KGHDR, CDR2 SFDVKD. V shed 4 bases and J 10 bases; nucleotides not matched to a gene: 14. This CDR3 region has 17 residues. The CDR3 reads CATSDGTSGSWEGIQYF. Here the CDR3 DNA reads TGTGCCACCAGTGACGGGACTAGCGGTTCCTGGGAAGGGATTCAGTACTTC.

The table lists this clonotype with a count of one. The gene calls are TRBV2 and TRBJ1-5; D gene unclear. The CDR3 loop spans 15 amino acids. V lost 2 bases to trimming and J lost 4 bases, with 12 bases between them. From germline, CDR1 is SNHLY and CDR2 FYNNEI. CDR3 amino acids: CASSEIWAVNQPQHF. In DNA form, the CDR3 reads TGTGCCAGCAGTGAAATATGGGCAGTGAATCAGCCCCAGCATTTT. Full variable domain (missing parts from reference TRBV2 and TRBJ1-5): EPEVTQTPSHQVTQMGQEVILRCVPISNHLYFYWYRQILGQKVEFLVSFYNNEISEKSEIFDDQFSVERPDGSNFTLKIRSTKLEDSAMYFCASSEIWAVNQPQHFGDGTRLSIL.

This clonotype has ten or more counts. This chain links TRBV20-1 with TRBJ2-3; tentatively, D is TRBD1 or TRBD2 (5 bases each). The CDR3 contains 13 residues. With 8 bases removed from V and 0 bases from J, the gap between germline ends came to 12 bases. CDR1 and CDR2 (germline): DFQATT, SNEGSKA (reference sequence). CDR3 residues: CSTPGASTDTQYF. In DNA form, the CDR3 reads TGCAGTACACCCGGGGCCAGCACAGATACGCAGTATTTT.

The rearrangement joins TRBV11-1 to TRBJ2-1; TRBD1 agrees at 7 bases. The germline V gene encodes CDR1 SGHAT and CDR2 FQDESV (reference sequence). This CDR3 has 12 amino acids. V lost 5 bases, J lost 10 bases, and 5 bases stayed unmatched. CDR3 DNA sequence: TGTGCCAGCAGCACCCGACAGGGCGAGCAGTTCTTC. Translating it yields CASSTRQGEQFF.